This T cell receptor beta chain comes out of a study of cytomegalovirus exposure and HLA in healthy donors. Study results and limitations: An apparent linkage of common viral pathogens to several of the most significant clusters emerged in a later analysis.

PCR involved 60 Vbeta and 13 Jbeta primers. The method was immunoSEQ multiplex PCR; TCRdb's version includes in-frame clones alone and lacks a portion of them. The table lists 200,000 to 250,000 clones, approximately 85% of them singletons. Of note for this clone: Its cognate antigen is unknown.

Trimming pared 8 bases from V and 7 bases from J, leaving 8 bases between. Per germline, CDR1 SNHLY and CDR2 FYNNEI. The CDR3 length is 10 residues. This TCR was recovered from a woman aged 40 to 49 in good health and CMV-seronegative. The sequenced sample was PBMCs. The rearrangement joins TRBV2 to TRBJ2-5; no reliable D call. CDR3 protein: CASGRATQYF. CDR3 DNA: TGTGCCAGCGGTAGAGCGACCCAGTACTTC.